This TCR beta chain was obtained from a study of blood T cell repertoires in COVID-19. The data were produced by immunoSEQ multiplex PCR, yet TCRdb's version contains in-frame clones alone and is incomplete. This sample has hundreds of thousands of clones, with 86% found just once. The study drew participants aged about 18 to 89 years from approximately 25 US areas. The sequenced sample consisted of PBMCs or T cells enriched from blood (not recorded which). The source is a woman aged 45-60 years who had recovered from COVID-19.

The CDR3 sequence is CASSFEGAAGYTF. The CDR3 DNA reads as TGTGCCAGCAGTTTCGAGGGGGCGGCTGGCTACACCTTC. This sequence joins TRBV28 and TRBJ1-2; 7 bases agree with TRBD1. Germline values: CDR1 MDHEN, CDR2 SYDVKM. Trimming took 3 bases from V and 7 from J; bases not matched to a gene: 5. The CDR3 spans 13 residues.